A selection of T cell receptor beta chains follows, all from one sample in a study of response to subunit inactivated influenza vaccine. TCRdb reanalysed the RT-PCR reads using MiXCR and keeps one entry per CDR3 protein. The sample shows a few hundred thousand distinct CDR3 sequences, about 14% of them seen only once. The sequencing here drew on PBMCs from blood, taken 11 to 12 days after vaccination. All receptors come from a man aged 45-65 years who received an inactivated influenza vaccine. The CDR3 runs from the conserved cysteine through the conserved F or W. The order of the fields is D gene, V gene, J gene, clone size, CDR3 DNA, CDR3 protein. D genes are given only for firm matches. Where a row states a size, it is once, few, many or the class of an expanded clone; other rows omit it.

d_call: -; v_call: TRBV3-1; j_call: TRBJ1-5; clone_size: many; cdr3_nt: TGTGCCAGCAGCCAAGCCGGAAGCAATCAGCCCCAGCATTTT; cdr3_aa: CASSQAGSNQPQHF
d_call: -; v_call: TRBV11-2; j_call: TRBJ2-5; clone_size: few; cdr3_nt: TGTGCCAGCAGCTTAGGGAACCGCCAAGAGACCCAGTACTTC; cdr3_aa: CASSLGNRQETQYF
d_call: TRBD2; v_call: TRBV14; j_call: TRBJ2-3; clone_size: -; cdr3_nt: TGTGCCAGCAGCCAAGTGCTAGCGGGTCCGGCGGATACGCAGTATTTT; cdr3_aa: CASSQVLAGPADTQYF
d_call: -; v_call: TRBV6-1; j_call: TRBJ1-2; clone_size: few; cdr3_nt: TGTGCCAGCAGCCCGGGTGGGCGATACTATGGCTACACCTTC; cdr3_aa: CASSPGGRYYGYTF
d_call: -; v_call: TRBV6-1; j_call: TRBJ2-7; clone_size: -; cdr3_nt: TGTGCCAGCAGTGCCTATCCCGGAACCTACGAGCAGTACTTC; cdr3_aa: CASSAYPGTYEQYF
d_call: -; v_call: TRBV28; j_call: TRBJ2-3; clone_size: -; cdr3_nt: TGTGCCAGCAGTTTATTTGCAGGGGGCACAGATACGCAGTATTTT; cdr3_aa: CASSLFAGGTDTQYF
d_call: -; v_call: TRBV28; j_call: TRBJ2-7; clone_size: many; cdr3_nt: TGTGCCAGCACCCTGACAGGTTCGGGCTACGAGCAGTACTTC; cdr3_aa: CASTLTGSGYEQYF
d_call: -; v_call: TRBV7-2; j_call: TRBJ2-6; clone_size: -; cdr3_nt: TGTGCCAGCAGCGACACCCCAGGAACTGGGGCCAACGTCCTGACTTTC; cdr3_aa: CASSDTPGTGANVLTF
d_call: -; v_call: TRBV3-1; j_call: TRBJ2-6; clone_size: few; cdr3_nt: TGTGCCAGCAGACTAACAGGGGCCAACGTCCTGACTTTC; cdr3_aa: CASRLTGANVLTF
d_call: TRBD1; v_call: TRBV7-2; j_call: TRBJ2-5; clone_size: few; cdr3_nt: TGTGCCAGCAGCCAGGACAGGGTCTGGGGAGAGACCCAGTACTTC; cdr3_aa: CASSQDRVWGETQYF
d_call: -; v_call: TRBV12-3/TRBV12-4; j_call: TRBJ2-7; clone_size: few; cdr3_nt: TGTGCCAGCAGTTTTTCAGCGGGCATTGTGGACGAGCAGTACTTC; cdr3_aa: CASSFSAGIVDEQYF
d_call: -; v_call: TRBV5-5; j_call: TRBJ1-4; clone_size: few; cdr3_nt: TGTGCCAGCAGCTCTGACCCGCTCATGGGGGAAAAACTGTTTTTT; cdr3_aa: CASSSDPLMGEKLFF
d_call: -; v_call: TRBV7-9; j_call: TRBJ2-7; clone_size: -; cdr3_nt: TGTGCCAGCAGCTTAGCCACAGGGAGCACCTACGAGCAGTACTTC; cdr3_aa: CASSLATGSTYEQYF
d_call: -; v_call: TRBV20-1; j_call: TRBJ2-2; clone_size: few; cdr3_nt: TGCAGTGCTAGAGTTTGGGGAGGTCAGCCTCGTATTAGAGGGAACACCGGGGAGCTGTTTTTT; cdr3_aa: CSARVWGGQPRIRGNTGELFF
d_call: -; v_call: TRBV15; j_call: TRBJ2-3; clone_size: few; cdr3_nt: TGTGCCACCAGCAGAAGAGACGGCAGACTCACAGATACGCAGTATTTT; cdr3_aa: CATSRRDGRLTDTQYF
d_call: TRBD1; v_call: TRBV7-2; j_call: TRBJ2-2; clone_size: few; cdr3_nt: TGTGCCAGCAGCCCGATGTGGACAGGGGTCGGGGAGCTGTTTTTT; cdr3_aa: CASSPMWTGVGELFF
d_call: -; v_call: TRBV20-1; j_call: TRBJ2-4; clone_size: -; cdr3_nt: TGCAGTGCTAGAGTCTTCGGGGGATTAGCCAAAAACATTCAGTACTTC; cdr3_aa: CSARVFGGLAKNIQYF
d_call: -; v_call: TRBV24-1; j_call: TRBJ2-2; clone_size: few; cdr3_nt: TGTGCCACCAGTGTCTCCACCGGGGAGCTGTTTTTT; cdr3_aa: CATSVSTGELFF
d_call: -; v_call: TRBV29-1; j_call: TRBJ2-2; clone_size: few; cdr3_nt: TGCAGCGTTGAAGATCATGGGGTAGGGATCACCGGGGAGCTGTTTTTT; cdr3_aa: CSVEDHGVGITGELFF
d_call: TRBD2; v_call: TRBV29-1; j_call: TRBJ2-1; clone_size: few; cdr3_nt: TGCAGCGTTGACCTGACTAGCGGGAAGGTTAATGAGCAGTTCTTC; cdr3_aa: CSVDLTSGKVNEQFF
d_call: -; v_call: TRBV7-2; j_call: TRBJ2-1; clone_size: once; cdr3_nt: TGTGCCACCAGCTCCCGGGGGCTGGGTGAGCAGTTCTTC; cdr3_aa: CATSSRGLGEQFF